The sequence of this T cell receptor beta chain was determined in a study of vaccination and CD4 T cells after COVID-19. Study-wide context: For post-vaccine samples, collection took place a median about 72 days after dose two, ranging from 14 to 241.

As for this clonotype: What it recognizes is unknown.

CD4+ T cells that had been cultured provided DNA sequenced with the Oncomine TCR Beta short-read assay. TCRdb reprocessed the PCR reads with MiXCR, giving one entry per CDR3 protein. The table lists around 26,000 distinct CDR3 sequences, more than 35% of them singletons, with approximately 5.3% in the top ten. Time point noted: late sampling 161 to 241 days after vaccination in a few convalescent patients. Described treatment: approximately 9-day PBMC culture with coronavirus spike peptide pools or control peptides (ViraFEST assay). ViraFEST used peptide pools to expand antigen-specific T cells before TCR sequencing. The V and J ends lost 4 bases and 0 bases respectively, with 10 bases between them. This CDR3 has 15 amino acids. The V gene's germline CDR1 is MNHEY and CDR2 SVGAGI.

The genes are TRBV6-5 and TRBJ2-1; D is possibly TRBD2 (6 bases). The receptor was isolated from a human donor who had recovered from COVID-19. The sequences come from CD4+ T cells from blood, cultured in vitro, collected about 7 months after SARS-CoV-2 vaccination. CDR3 sequence: CASSSGSPSYNEQFF. CDR3 nucleotide sequence: TGTGCCAGCAGTTCCGGGAGCCCCTCCTACAATGAGCAGTTCTTC.